What follows are 8 T cell receptor beta chains derived from one specimen sequenced in a study of cytomegalovirus exposure and HLA in healthy donors. PCR primers comprised 60 Vbeta and 13 Jbeta primers. TCRdb's copy holds only in-frame clones and misses some; the assay was immunoSEQ multiplex PCR. This repertoire includes approximately 30,000 clones. The specimen sequenced was PBMCs. The receptors here all came from a woman in her forties in good health and CMV-seropositive.

This chain joins TRBV27 and TRBJ1-1; TRBD1 matches at 7 bases. The CDR3 length is 13 residues. Germline loops: CDR1 MNHEY, CDR2 SMNVEV (reference sequence). V was pared by 4 bases and J by 7 bases, with 6 bases of the junction left unmatched. The CDR3 DNA reads as TGTGCCAGCAGTTACTGGGACAGTGATGAAGCTTTCTTT. It specifies CASSYWDSDEAFF.

Written as DNA, the CDR3 is TGTGCCAGCAGCTTAGGGGGACTAGCTGGCGGGGAGCTGTTTTTT. Translation gives CASSLGGLAGGELFF. The chain joins TRBV11-1 to TRBJ2-2; 9 nucleotides line up with TRBD2. The length of the CDR3 is 15 residues. J was trimmed by 7 bases and V by 1 base; bases with no gene match: 4. Looked up from germline, CDR1 is SGHAT and CDR2 is FQDESV (reference sequence). The full variable domain, rest sourced from reference TRBV11-1 and TRBJ2-2, is EAEVAQSPRYKITEKSQAVAFWCDPISGHATLYWYRQILGQGPELLVQFQDESVVDDSQLPKDRFSAERLKGVDSTLKIQPAELGDSAMYLCASSLGGLAGGELFFGEGSRLTVL.

A note on this clone: Other DNA sequences in this sample translate to the same CDR3. J is TRBJ2-7 and V is TRBV29-1; 10 nucleotides match TRBD2. Per germline, CDR1 SQVTM and CDR2 ANQGSEA. V lost 5 bases and J lost 3; bases outside the gene matches: 4. CDR3 size: 13 residues. CDR3 in DNA: TGCAGCGTTCTACTAGCGGGGAACTACGAGCAGTACTTC. Its translation: CSVLLAGNYEQYF.

The chain links TRBV18 to TRBJ2-5, with 7 bases identical to TRBD2. The CDR3 totals 13 residues. In germline, CDR1 is KGHSH, CDR2 LQKENI. V was pared by 7 bases and J by 5 bases, with 7 bases of the junction left unmatched. The CDR3: CASFAGAAETQYF. CDR3 DNA sequence: TGTGCCAGCTTCGCGGGAGCTGCCGAGACCCAGTACTTC.

The chain uses TRBV7-6 and TRBJ2-7; possible D gene TRBD2, 5 bases. V was cut by 5 bases and J by 6 bases, with 11 bases left in between. Germline lookup yields CDR1 SGHVS and CDR2 FNYEAQ. This CDR3 has 12 residues. The CDR3 loop reads CASSHGDREQYF. CDR3 DNA sequence: TGTGCCAGCAGCCACGGGGATCGCGAGCAGTACTTC.

The chain joins TRBV7-3 to TRBJ1-2; maybe TRBD1 (5 bases). The CDR3 extends over 16 amino acids. Germline-derived CDR1 and CDR2 are SGHTA and FQGTGA. V lost 1 base and J 4 bases, leaving 16 bases between the germline ends. Here the CDR3 DNA reads TGTGCCAGCAGCTTAAGGGGCCAGGGAGGAAGCTATGGCTACACCTTC. It translates to CASSLRGQGGSYGYTF.

The J gene is TRBJ1-2, the V gene TRBV29-1; the match to TRBD1 covers 8 bases. With 6 bases clipped from V and 7 bases from J, the junction kept 10 bases outside the gene matches. The CDR3 runs to 13 residues. From germline, CDR1 is SQVTM and CDR2 ANQGSEA. Here the CDR3 reads CSVAGQGGGGYTF. CDR3 coding DNA: TGCAGCGTGGCTGGACAGGGAGGAGGTGGCTACACCTTC.

The CDR3: CASSSDRSYEQYF. In DNA, the CDR3 is TGCGCCAGCAGCTCAGACAGGAGCTACGAGCAGTACTTC. This chain joins TRBV5-1 and TRBJ2-7, with TRBD1 as a possible D gene (6 bases). Germline values: CDR1 SGHRS, CDR2 YFSETQ. Between the trimmed V and J ends, which lost 3 bases and 3 bases, there was a span of 10 bases. This CDR3 region has 13 residues.